This section outlines one T cell receptor beta chain sequence together with its context. The sample belongs to a study of PD-1 blockade in classical Hodgkin lymphoma. All patients relapsed after autologous stem cell transplantation, and brentuximab vedotin exposure varied. The table came from immunoSEQ multiplex PCR; TCRdb's copy has only in-frame clones and leaves some out. The table includes fewer than 30,000 clones, less than 85% detected once. Germline assignment: CDR1 ENHRY and CDR2 SYGVKD. V lost 3 bases to trimming and J lost 1 base; unmatched junction nucleotides: 4. The CDR3 extends over 16 amino acids.

The V gene is TRBV10-3, the J gene TRBJ2-2; 8 positions match TRBD2. Sequences were derived from peripheral blood mononuclear cells (PBMCs), sampled before the second cycle of nivolumab. The source of this sequence is a human donor with classical Hodgkin lymphoma. The CDR3 loop is CAISDSGTLNTGELFF. CDR3 sequence (DNA): TGTGCCATCAGTGATAGCGGGACCCTGAACACCGGGGAGCTGTTTTTT.